The T cell receptor (beta chain) described here comes from a study of CD8+CD57+ T cells in acquired aplastic anemia. Study-level background: Sorted cells (CD4+ and CD8+) yielded DNA amounts that averaged approximately 3.1 ug. Average CD4+ read depth in healthy donors was about 10.8 million reads.

Genomic DNA was employed as the template in profiling TCR beta VDJ and CDR3. TCRdb re-called the reads through MiXCR, storing one row per CDR3 protein. The sample comprises under 200,000 distinct CDR3 sequences, roughly 40% of which are singletons, and approximately 1.1% rests with the top ten. In its sample, this clonotype was seen many times. Its antigen is as yet unknown. Notes on the study in general: Significance was not reached for CD8+ Simpson's diversity between patients and controls.

This sequence was found in a human donor in good health. Sequencing was performed on sorted CD4+, CD8+, or CD8+CD57+ T cells (not recorded which) from PBMCs.

The CDR3 here is CASSLDGDQPQHF. CDR3 bases: TGTGCCAGCAGCTTGGATGGGGATCAGCCCCAGCATTTT. The V gene is TRBV5-4, the J gene TRBJ1-5; D remains unclear. Trimming stripped 0 bases from V and 5 bases from J, with 6 bases between. Germline lookup yields CDR1 SGHNT and CDR2 YYREEE (reference sequence). The CDR3 runs 13 residues.